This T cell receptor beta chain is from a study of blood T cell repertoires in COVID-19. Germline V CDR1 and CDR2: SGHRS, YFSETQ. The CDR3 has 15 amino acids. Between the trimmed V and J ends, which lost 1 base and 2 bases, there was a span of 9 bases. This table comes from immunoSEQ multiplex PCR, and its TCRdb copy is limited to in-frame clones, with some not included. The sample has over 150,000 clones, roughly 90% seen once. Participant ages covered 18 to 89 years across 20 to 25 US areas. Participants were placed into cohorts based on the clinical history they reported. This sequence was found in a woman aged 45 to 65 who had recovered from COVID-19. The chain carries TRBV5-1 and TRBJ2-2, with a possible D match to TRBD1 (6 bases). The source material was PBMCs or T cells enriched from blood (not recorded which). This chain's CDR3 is CASSLNRVNTGELFF. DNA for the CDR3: TGCGCCAGCAGCTTGAACAGGGTTAACACCGGGGAGCTGTTTTTT.